What follows are 20 T cell receptor beta chains derived from one specimen sequenced in a study of cytomegalovirus exposure and HLA in healthy donors. A multiplex PCR was run with 60 Vbeta primers and 13 Jbeta primers. Method: immunoSEQ multiplex PCR; TCRdb's copy keeps in-frame clones and lacks some. The sample lists 210,000 or so clones, 70% to 90% occurring once. Sequencing was performed on PBMCs. All receptors come from a human donor in good health.

J is TRBJ2-2 and V is TRBV5-1; 7 bases are shared with TRBD2. The trim removed 4 bases at V and 0 bases at J, leaving 3 bases unmatched. The CDR3 is 15 residues long. CDR1 is SGHRS and CDR2 is YFSETQ in the germline V gene. For the CDR3, the DNA is TGCGCCAGCAGCCGGACTAGTCCGAACACCGGGGAGCTGTTTTTT. Its translation is CASSRTSPNTGELFF.

This clone was detected only once. This CDR3 reads CSVAGTGASGTKYNEQFF. Written as DNA, the CDR3 is TGCAGCGTTGCGGGGACAGGGGCCTCCGGGACTAAGTACAATGAGCAGTTCTTC. The V call is TRBV29-1, the J call TRBJ2-1; 10 bases agree with TRBD1. The ends lost 4 bases at V and 4 bases at J; junction bases unmatched: 16. The CDR3 length is 18 residues. Germline values: CDR1 SQVTM, CDR2 ANQGSEA.

This chain uses TRBV29-1 with TRBJ2-4, with 8 nucleotides matching TRBD2. CDR1 is SQVTM and CDR2 is ANQGSEA in the germline V gene. The CDR3 extends over 17 amino acids. V shed 4 bases, J shed 3 bases, and the junction held 14 bases outside the gene matches. The CDR3: CSVVRTAGVRVKNIQYF. The CDR3 nucleotides read TGCAGCGTTGTAAGGACAGCGGGGGTAAGGGTCAAAAACATTCAGTACTTC.

The chain employs TRBV5-1 and TRBJ2-1; TRBD2 aligns across 8 bases. There are 17 residues in the CDR3. In germline, CDR1 is SGHRS, CDR2 YFSETQ. The trim removed 4 bases at V and 3 bases at J, leaving 12 bases unmatched. The CDR3 loop reads CASSPHSAGAIYNEQFF. The CDR3 nucleotides read TGCGCCAGCAGCCCACACTCAGCGGGAGCGATCTACAATGAGCAGTTCTTC.

The genes are TRBV5-4 and TRBJ2-7; D is possibly TRBD2 (5 bases). Germline V gene lookup returns CDR1 SGHNT and CDR2 YYREEE (reference sequence). CDR3 length: 13 residues. V lost 1 base, J lost 3 bases, and 8 bases lay in between. The chain's CDR3 is CASSLRGFYEQYF. The DNA of the CDR3 is TGTGCCAGCAGCTTGAGAGGGTTCTACGAGCAGTACTTC.

V gene TRBV28 combines with J gene TRBJ2-3; D perhaps matches TRBD1 (6 bases). This CDR3 region has 13 residues. V was cut by 6 bases and J by 9 bases, with 16 bases left in between. In germline, CDR1 is MDHEN, CDR2 SYDVKM. CDR3 residues: CASRSTGPWTQYF. In DNA form, the CDR3 reads TGTGCCAGCAGGTCTACAGGGCCGTGGACGCAGTATTTT.

As regards this clone: Other DNA sequences in this specimen translate into the identical CDR3. The genes are TRBV18 and TRBJ2-5, with D tentatively TRBD1 (5 bases). The CDR3 is 15 residues long. Germline loops: CDR1 KGHSH, CDR2 LQKENI. V dropped 1 base and J dropped 0 bases, with 9 bases sitting between them. CDR3 in DNA: TGTGCCAGCTCACCACGGCAGGGAAACCAAGAGACCCAGTACTTC. As protein: CASSPRQGNQETQYF.

The gene calls are TRBV9 and TRBJ2-1, with 8 nucleotides matching TRBD2. Per germline, CDR1 SGDLS and CDR2 YYNGEE. J was trimmed by 4 bases and V by 0 bases; bases with no gene match: 15. This CDR3 comprises 19 residues. The CDR3 sequence: CASSVEGGTSGFRYNEQFF. The DNA for the CDR3 is TGTGCCAGCAGCGTAGAGGGTGGCACTAGCGGTTTTCGGTACAATGAGCAGTTCTTC.

This clone occurred a few times. V and J are TRBV7-9 and TRBJ1-1, with D uncertain. The V gene lost 5 bases and the J gene lost 1 base, with 2 bases spanning the gap. Germline values: CDR1 SEHNR, CDR2 FQNEAQ (reference sequence). The CDR3 spans 11 residues. CDR3 bases: TGTGCCAGCAGCCAGAACACTGAAGCTTTCTTT. Translation: CASSQNTEAFF.

This clone was detected only a few times. This sample includes further DNA sequences coding for the same CDR3. This sequence joins TRBV5-1 and TRBJ1-1, with 8 bases lining up with TRBD1. The germline V gene has CDR1 SGHRS and CDR2 YFSETQ. V lost 4 bases, J lost 0 bases, and 2 bases stayed unmatched. This CDR3 has 14 residues. In DNA form, the CDR3 reads TGCGCCAGCAGCGGACAGGGAATGAACACTGAAGCTTTCTTT. Translation: CASSGQGMNTEAFF.

This rearrangement joins TRBV25-1 to TRBJ2-5; 11 bases match TRBD1. Germline CDR1 MGHDK, CDR2 SYGVNS. The CDR3 consists of 16 residues. V dropped 5 bases and J dropped 5; count of bases not matched to a gene: 10. CDR3 residues: CASSLDGTGGKETQYF. The CDR3 DNA reads TGTGCCAGCAGTCTAGACGGGACAGGGGGGAAGGAGACCCAGTACTTC.

The DNA of the CDR3 is TGTGCCAGCAGCTTACCATTACCACCTACAGGGACTGGAAACACCATATATTTT. This codes for CASSLPLPPTGTGNTIYF. This chain uses TRBV7-9 with TRBJ1-3; TRBD1 might be the D (6 bases). V gave up 2 bases and J gave up 2 bases, with 19 bases separating them. The CDR3 extends over 18 amino acids. Germline V gene data show CDR1 as SEHNR and CDR2 as FQNEAQ (reference sequence).

The V and J genes are TRBV28 and TRBJ2-3, with TRBD1 matching 8 bases. The CDR3 covers 15 residues. J gave up 4 bases and V 5 bases, and 8 bases lay outside the gene matches. Germline CDR1 and CDR2: MDHEN and SYDVKM. The CDR3 DNA reads TGTGCCAGCAGTCCAGACAGGGGATGGGCAGATACGCAGTATTTT. This codes for CASSPDRGWADTQYF.

The V and J genes are TRBV5-1 and TRBJ2-7, with TRBD1 matching 10 bases. The J segment lost 7 bases and the V segment lost 4 bases, leaving 11 bases of the junction unmatched. Per germline, CDR1 SGHRS and CDR2 YFSETQ. CDR3 length equals 15 residues. CDR3 in amino acids: CASSRTRQGAWEQYF. The CDR3 DNA follows: TGCGCCAGCAGCCGAACCCGACAGGGGGCTTGGGAGCAGTACTTC.

The chain uses TRBV2 and TRBJ2-3; 9 bases are shared with TRBD1. J lost 8 bases, V lost 4 bases, and 4 bases had no gene match. Germline V gene data show CDR1 as SNHLY and CDR2 as FYNNEI. This CDR3 has 13 amino acids. The CDR3: CASSGQGDGTQYF. The CDR3 DNA sequence: TGTGCCAGCAGTGGACAGGGGGATGGTACGCAGTATTTT.

Of note for this clone: One end of the junction is discordant with germline, which a read error may explain. The genes are TRBV7-9 and TRBJ1-2; 10 bases align to TRBD1. The CDR3 runs to 15 residues. Germline V CDR1 and CDR2: SEHNR, FQNEAQ (reference sequence). This CDR3 reads CASSLDRGQVYVYTF. In DNA, the CDR3 is TGTGCCAGCAGCCTTGACAGGGGGCAAGTCTATGTCTACACCTTC.

V usage is TRBV7-9 and J usage is TRBJ1-1, with D hard to call. CDR1 and CDR2 from the germline V gene are SEHNR and FQNEAQ (reference sequence). Between the trimmed V and J ends, which lost 7 bases and 2 bases, there was a span of 14 bases. The CDR3 is 14 amino acids. CDR3 in amino acids: CASTPGRANTEAFF. In nucleotides, the CDR3 is TGTGCCAGCACCCCAGGCAGAGCTAACACTGAAGCTTTCTTT.

A single count supports this clone. The genes are TRBV5-6 and TRBJ2-2; TRBD2 agrees at 7 bases. Germline V gene sequence: CDR1 SGHDT, CDR2 YYEEEE. V shed 6 bases and J 4 bases; nucleotides not matched to a gene: 12. The CDR3 runs 16 residues. CDR3 amino acids: CASTPWTSRGTGELFF. The CDR3 region has the DNA TGTGCCAGCACCCCTTGGACTAGTCGGGGCACCGGGGAGCTGTTTTTT.

This rearrangement joins TRBV12-5 to TRBJ2-3; the match to TRBD2 covers 7 bases. The V segment lost 6 bases and the J segment 9 bases; nucleotides outside the gene matches: 12. Per germline, CDR1 LGHNT and CDR2 FRNRAP. The CDR3 loop spans 14 amino acids. The CDR3 loop reads CASGPSGSTGTQYF. Here the CDR3 DNA reads TGTGCTAGTGGGCCTAGCGGTTCAACAGGCACGCAGTATTTT.

V usage is TRBV29-1 and J usage is TRBJ2-3, with 10 positions matching TRBD1. Germline V CDR1 and CDR2: SQVTM, ANQGSEA. There are 15 residues in the CDR3. V dropped 1 base and J dropped 3; count of bases not matched to a gene: 4. The CDR3 loop is CSVEGDRGQTDTQYF. CDR3 nucleotides: TGCAGCGTTGAAGGAGACAGGGGGCAGACAGATACGCAGTATTTT.